These 26 T cell receptor beta chains share one sample of origin, sequenced in a study of blood T cells in healthy people across ages (dated by TCRdb to between 2014 and 2016). To prepare the library, 5' RACE was applied. TCRdb shows the sequencer as Illumina HiSeq 2500. A second PCR of about 7 to 12 cycles was run with a J-beta primer mix and a sample-barcoded 5' primer. TCRdb's own reprocessing of the public reads used fastp at Q25 and MiXCR and kept productive beta chains. A single entry per CDR3 protein holds the most common genes and DNA from its merged rows. The sample table lists around 1,000,000 distinct CDR3 sequences, 25% of them with a count of one. The biggest ten clones account for about 0.8% of the sample. This same sample was also part of a study on T cells of mothers and their children.

Sequencing was performed on blood. These receptors originate from a girl aged 2 to 9 in good health.

This clonotype was seen only a few times. V gene TRBV5-1 combines with J gene TRBJ1-4, with no clear D. The V and J ends lost 1 base and 5 bases respectively, with 15 bases between them. Germline CDR1 and CDR2: SGHRS and YFSETQ. The CDR3 is made up of 16 amino acids. DNA of the CDR3: TGCGCCAGCAGCTTGCTCTTACAGAACTCGAATGAAAAACTGTTTTTT. Its translation is CASSLLLQNSNEKLFF. Using reference TRBV5-1 and TRBJ1-4 for the parts outside the CDR3, the full variable domain is KAGVTQTPRYLIKTRGQQVTLSCSPISGHRSVSWYQQTPGQGLQFLFEYFSETQRNKGNFPGRFSGRQFSNSRSEMNVSTLELGDSALYLCASSLLLQNSNEKLFFGSGTQLSVL.

This clonotype has more than one count but fewer than ten. The chain joins TRBV28 to TRBJ2-5, with TRBD1 matching 9 bases. The end of the DNA fits TRBJ2-1 better, so the J call may be wrong. Looked up from germline, CDR1 is MDHEN and CDR2 is SYDVKM. The CDR3 is 15 residues long. The CDR3 DNA reads TGTGCCAGCAGGAAAAGTGGGACAGGGAAAGGTGAGCAGTTCTTC. It is translated as CASRKSGTGKGEQFF.

This clonotype was detected only a few times. J is TRBJ1-1 and V is TRBV28; 9 bases are shared with TRBD1. The V segment lost 5 bases and the J segment 6 bases; nucleotides outside the gene matches: 13. CDR3 length: 16 amino acids. CDR1 MDHEN and CDR2 SYDVKM come from the germline V gene. The CDR3 region has the DNA TGTGCCAGCAGTCCCTGGGACAGGGTGGCTGTGGCTGAAGCTTTCTTT. Its translation is CASSPWDRVAVAEAFF.

This clonotype has only a few counts. An end of the junction does not agree with germline; a read error may underlie this. V is TRBV29-1 and J is TRBJ2-1; 7 bases are a match to TRBD2. The germline CDR1 and CDR2 sequences are SQVTM and ANQGSEA. The CDR3 sequence is 13 residues long. The CDR3 DNA reads as TGCAGCGTTGGGGTGACTAGCAGTAATGAGCAGCTCTTC. Translating it yields CSVGVTSSNEQLF.

The chain has TRBV12-3 or TRBV12-4 and TRBJ2-7, with D hard to call. V was cut by 5 bases and J by 2 bases, with 4 bases left in between. The CDR3 is made up of 11 amino acids. This CDR3 is CASSKAYEQYF. The CDR3 bases are TGTGCCAGCAGTAAAGCCTACGAGCAGTACTTC.

The V and J genes are TRBV12-3 or TRBV12-4 and TRBJ1-1; D is uncertain. V lost 0 bases and J 10 bases, leaving 12 bases between the germline ends. The CDR3 length is 13 residues. The CDR3 loop is CASSLASGVGAFF. In DNA, the CDR3 is TGTGCCAGCAGTTTAGCAAGCGGGGTCGGAGCTTTCTTT.

This clonotype has only a few counts. The V call is TRBV5-1, the J call TRBJ1-1; D possibly corresponds to TRBD1 (6 bases). The CDR3 extends over 15 amino acids. Germline loops: CDR1 SGHRS, CDR2 YFSETQ. V gave up 4 bases and J gave up 2 bases, with 15 bases separating them. DNA of the CDR3: TGCGCCAGCAGCGGGGGGCAAGGGGGAAACACTGAAGCTTTCTTT. It yields the protein CASSGGQGGNTEAFF. Drawing the rest from reference TRBV5-1 and TRBJ1-1, the complete variable domain is KAGVTQTPRYLIKTRGQQVTLSCSPISGHRSVSWYQQTPGQGLQFLFEYFSETQRNKGNFPGRFSGRQFSNSRSEMNVSTLELGDSALYLCASSGGQGGNTEAFFGQGTRLTVV.

J is TRBJ2-7 and V is TRBV29-1, with TRBD2 identical over 10 bases. Germline V gene lookup returns CDR1 SQVTM and CDR2 ANQGSEA. The ends lost 6 bases at V and 1 base at J; junction bases unmatched: 3. The CDR3 length is 13 residues. The CDR3 reads CSVSGRASYEQYF. CDR3 DNA: TGCAGCGTAAGCGGGAGGGCATCCTACGAGCAGTACTTC.

The chain has TRBV4-3 and TRBJ1-3; D possibly corresponds to TRBD1 (5 bases). V was cut by 0 bases and J by 4 bases, with 7 bases left in between. This CDR3 has 14 amino acids. Germline V gene data show CDR1 as LGHNA and CDR2 as YSLEER. CDR3 sequence reads: CASSQEDIGNTIYF. For the CDR3, the DNA is TGCGCCAGCAGCCAAGAGGACATCGGAAACACCATATATTTT.

This clonotype was picked up a small number of times. The V call is TRBV6-5, the J call TRBJ1-1, with D tentatively TRBD1 (5 bases). Germline V gene data show CDR1 as MNHEY and CDR2 as SVGAGI. The CDR3 loop spans 14 amino acids. The V and J ends lost 0 bases and 5 bases respectively, with 10 bases between them. Written as DNA, the CDR3 is TGTGCCAGCAGTTACTCGGAGGGGCGAACTGAAGCTTTCTTT. It encodes CASSYSEGRTEAFF.

This clonotype has more than one count but fewer than ten. This chain uses TRBV4-3 with TRBJ1-2; D remains unclear. V lost 0 bases and J 5 bases, leaving 10 bases between the germline ends. CDR3 length equals 14 residues. CDR1 is LGHNA and CDR2 is YSLEER in the germline V gene. This CDR3 reads CASSQDADGYGYTF. DNA for the CDR3: TGCGCCAGCAGCCAAGACGCGGATGGATATGGCTACACCTTC.

This clonotype was recorded a few times. The DNA of the CDR3 is TGCGCCAGCAGCTTACCGGGGGCCAGCGGGGAGCTGTTTTTT. This codes for CASSLPGASGELFF. This rearrangement joins TRBV5-1 to TRBJ2-2; tentatively, D is TRBD1 or TRBD2 (6 bases each). V dropped 2 bases and J dropped 7 bases, with 12 bases sitting between them. Germline V gives CDR1 SGHRS, CDR2 YFSETQ. The CDR3 consists of 14 residues.

V is TRBV3-1 and J is TRBJ1-2, with TRBD1 as a possible D gene (5 bases). The CDR3 totals 13 residues. V was cut by 4 bases and J by 10 bases, with 16 bases left in between. Germline V lookup: CDR1 LGHDT, CDR2 YNNKEL (reference sequence). The CDR3 spells CASSPRAGTLYTF. As DNA, the CDR3 is TGTGCCAGCAGCCCTCGGGCAGGGACGCTCTACACCTTC.

This clonotype was counted many times. The chain employs TRBV12-5 and TRBJ1-1; D may be TRBD1 (6 bases). CDR3 length: 16 residues. Trimming stripped 8 bases from V and 1 base from J, with 20 bases between. Germline CDR1 is LGHNT and CDR2 is FRNRAP. CDR3 nucleotides: TGTGCTAGTCCGCTTGGGGGGGGACACCCGAACACTGAAGCTTTCTTT. Amino acids: CASPLGGGHPNTEAFF.

This chain connects TRBV5-1 to TRBJ2-2, with D perhaps matching TRBD2 (6 bases). This CDR3 spans 14 amino acids. CDR1 is SGHRS, CDR2 YFSETQ, per germline. V gave up 1 base and J gave up 8 bases, with 12 bases separating them. The CDR3 region is CASSLIPGGGELFF. CDR3 DNA: TGCGCCAGCAGCTTGATTCCAGGAGGGGGGGAGCTGTTTTTT.

This clonotype came up once. The V call is TRBV6-1, the J call TRBJ1-5; perhaps TRBD1 as D (5 bases). Germline CDR1 is MNHNS and CDR2 is SASEGT. Trimming removed 3 bases from V and 0 bases from J, with 12 bases in between. The CDR3 contains 16 residues. CDR3 loop: CASSDKGQTSNQPQHF. CDR3 DNA: TGTGCCAGCAGTGACAAGGGGCAGACTAGCAATCAGCCCCAGCATTTT.

This chain joins TRBV7-6 and TRBJ2-1; 7 nucleotides match TRBD1. The DNA matches TRBJ2-7 better at its end, which makes the J call doubtful. The CDR3 runs 14 residues. Germline CDR1 SGHVS, CDR2 FNYEAQ. CDR3 in amino acids: CASSVTQGTYEQYF. In DNA form, the CDR3 reads TGTGCCAGCAGCGTAACACAGGGGACCTACGAGCAGTACTTC.

The genes are TRBV20-1 and TRBJ2-4, with D unclear. This CDR3 spans 15 amino acids. Deletions cut 0 bases from V and 0 bases from J, with 9 bases between. The V gene's germline CDR1 is DFQATT and CDR2 SNEGSKA (reference sequence). For the CDR3, the DNA is TGCAGTGCTAGAGACGGAAGGGTAGCCAAAAACATTCAGTACTTC. It is translated as CSARDGRVAKNIQYF.

The table lists this clonotype with a count of one. One junction end disagrees with the germline gene, perhaps due to a read error. The V call is TRBV5-1, the J call TRBJ2-5; 7 nucleotides line up with TRBD1. CDR1 and CDR2 (germline): SGHRS, YFSETQ. The CDR3 extends over 14 amino acids. CDR3: CASSIRQGEETQCF. The CDR3 nucleotides read TGCGCCAGCAGCATCCGCCAGGGGGAAGAGACCCAGTGCTTC.

This clonotype was observed a few times. This rearrangement joins TRBV29-1 to TRBJ2-6; the D is unclear. This CDR3 is 14 amino acids long. Germline assignment: CDR1 SQVTM and CDR2 ANQGSEA. V was shortened by 2 bases and J by 1 base, with 6 bases between the two germline ends. The CDR3 sequence is CSVEHGSGANVLTF. The CDR3 DNA sequence: TGCAGCGTTGAACATGGTTCTGGGGCCAACGTCCTGACTTTC.

V gene TRBV29-1 combines with J gene TRBJ2-3; a weak D match, TRBD2 (6 bases). The CDR3 totals 14 residues. The V end was cut by 7 bases, the J end by 3 bases, with 17 bases between. Germline V lookup: CDR1 SQVTM, CDR2 ANQGSEA. The CDR3 loop is CSARPRLVTDTQYF. As DNA, the CDR3 is TGCAGCGCCCGCCCACGACTAGTAACAGATACGCAGTATTTT.

The rearrangement links TRBV29-1 to TRBJ2-1; 11 bases match TRBD1. In germline, CDR1 is SQVTM, CDR2 ANQGSEA. The CDR3 runs 15 residues. V shed 6 bases and J 6 bases; nucleotides not matched to a gene: 10. The CDR3 loop reads CSVDAIGTGGNEQFF. The CDR3 region has the DNA TGCAGCGTCGATGCTATTGGGACAGGGGGCAATGAGCAGTTCTTC.

The rearrangement links TRBV29-1 to TRBJ2-2, with D tentatively TRBD1 (5 bases). V shed 4 bases and J shed 7 bases, with 10 bases lying between them. This CDR3 region has 12 residues. The V gene's germline CDR1 is SQVTM and CDR2 ANQGSEA. The chain's CDR3 is CSVVQDNGELFF. The CDR3 bases are TGCAGCGTTGTCCAGGACAACGGGGAGCTGTTTTTT.

This clonotype occurred a few times. The chain has TRBV7-3 and TRBJ2-1; 9 nucleotides line up with TRBD2. V lost 6 bases and J lost 10; bases outside the gene matches: 4. From germline, CDR1 is SGHTA and CDR2 FQGTGA. There are 12 residues in the CDR3. CDR3 nucleotide sequence: TGTGCCAGCAGTTTCACTAGCGGGGAGCAGTTCTTC. Protein product: CASSFTSGEQFF.

The CDR3 is CASSAEREGYTF. CDR3 nucleotide sequence: TGTGCCAGCTCGGCGGAAAGAGAAGGCTACACCTTC. The V gene is TRBV9, the J gene TRBJ1-2; unclear D gene. The CDR3 loop spans 12 amino acids. CDR1 and CDR2 from the germline V gene are SGDLS and YYNGEE. Trimming cost V 7 bases and J 8 bases, with 15 bases left between them.

Details on this clonotype: The germline gene is not matched at one end of the junction; a read error may be the cause. The chain recombines TRBV7-9 with TRBJ2-7; D is possibly TRBD1 or TRBD2 (5 bases each). CDR3 length: 15 residues. Germline V gene sequence: CDR1 SEHNR, CDR2 FQNEAQ (reference sequence). This CDR3 is CASSPGTELPYEQSF. DNA for the CDR3: TGTGCCAGCAGCCCGGGGACGGAGCTCCCCTACGAGCAGTCCTTC. The full variable domain, its missing parts supplied by reference TRBV7-9 and TRBJ2-7, is DTGVSQNPRHKITKRGQNVTFRCDPISEHNRLYWYRQTLGQGPEFLTYFQNEAQLEKSRLLSDRFSAERPKGSFSTLEIQRTEQGDSAMYLCASSPGTELPYEQSFGPGTRLTVT.